This T cell receptor (beta chain) comes out of a study of blood T cells in healthy people across ages. Every sample yielded at least 6 million isolated PBMCs. The CDR3 spans 19 residues. Per germline, CDR1 SGHTA and CDR2 FQGNSA. Trimming removed 0 bases from V and 1 base from J; junction bases left unmatched: 7. For the second PCR, which ran for about 7 to 11 cycles, a sample-barcoded 5' primer and a J-beta primer mix were used. TCRdb reprocessed the 5' RACE reads with MiXCR, giving one entry per CDR3 protein. Among around 1,800,000 distinct CDR3 sequences listed, 39% were seen once. The chain uses TRBV7-2 and TRBJ2-5; 14 positions match TRBD2. This receptor was taken from a human donor in good health. Specimen: blood. CDR3 DNA sequence: TGTGCCAGCAGCTTAGCCCCCTTCGGACTAGCGGGAGGCCAAGAGACCCAGTACTTC. Translated, it gives CASSLAPFGLAGGQETQYF.